Shown below are 19 T cell receptor beta chains from a single sample sequenced in a study of breast tumors, draining lymph nodes, adjacent tissues. Breast cancer patients provided tissue from their axillary draining lymph nodes. TCRdb independently ran MiXCR on the multiplex PCR reads; one entry per CDR3 protein. The table includes some 85,000 distinct CDR3 sequences, over 25% detected once. Sequencing input: axillary lymph node tissue. The receptors derive from a female donor with breast cancer. Some clones in this sample may be carry-over from other donors' samples.

This clonotype has ten or more counts. J is TRBJ2-7 and V is TRBV20-1; 7 bases map to TRBD1. Germline CDR1 DFQATT, CDR2 SNEGSKA (reference sequence). This CDR3 spans 11 amino acids. V lost 6 bases and J lost 7; bases outside the gene matches: 6. The CDR3 DNA reads as TGCAGTGCAGCCACAGGGGAAGAGCAGTACTTC. Protein product: CSAATGEEQYF.

About this clonotype: The conserved phenylalanine or tryptophan is not found at the CDR3 terminus, so this likely reflects a read error. The J gene is TRBJ1-1, the V gene TRBV7-8; 7 nucleotides line up with TRBD1. This CDR3 is built from 15 residues. V trimming: 6 bases; J trimming: 4 bases; junction bases outside the gene matches: 11. Germline V gives CDR1 SGHVS, CDR2 FQNEAQ. This CDR3 is CASRREGGILTEAFL. CDR3 nucleotide sequence: TGTGCCAGCAGGCGAGAAGGGGGCATACTCACTGAAGCTTTCTTG.

The gene calls are TRBV7-9 and TRBJ2-3, with 8 bases aligning to TRBD2. J was trimmed by 5 bases and V by 5 bases; bases with no gene match: 6. This CDR3 region has 14 residues. CDR1 is SEHNR, CDR2 FQNEAQ, per germline (reference sequence). CDR3 in amino acids: CASSRRLAGDTQYF. Here the CDR3 DNA reads TGTGCCAGCAGCCGCCGTCTAGCGGGAGATACGCAGTATTTT.

This clonotype was observed many times. CDR3 protein: CSVDGTNTGELFF. The CDR3 DNA is TGCAGCGTTGACGGTACGAACACCGGGGAGCTGTTTTTT. V is TRBV29-1 and J is TRBJ2-2; D gene uncertain. V was clipped by 3 bases and J by 0 bases, with 5 bases between them. CDR1 SQVTM and CDR2 ANQGSEA come from the germline V gene. This CDR3 has 13 amino acids.

This clonotype was recorded at least ten times. The CDR3 nucleotides are TGTGCCACCAGTGACTACCTAGCGGGAGATGGGACAGATACGCAGTATTTT. Amino acid sequence: CATSDYLAGDGTDTQYF. The chain couples TRBV24-1 to TRBJ2-3, with 10 bases lining up with TRBD2. V lost 4 bases to trimming and J lost 3 bases; unmatched junction nucleotides: 9. CDR3 size: 17 residues. The V gene's germline CDR1 is KGHDR and CDR2 SFDVKD.

Ten or more counts support this clonotype. The chain carries TRBV5-6 and TRBJ2-7; 9 bases are a match to TRBD2. Losses at the gene ends were 0 bases for V and 3 bases for J; bases not matched to a gene: 7. Germline V gene data show CDR1 as SGHDT and CDR2 as YYEEEE. This CDR3 is 16 amino acids long. CDR3 residues: CASSLGQGLAGYEQYF. DNA for the CDR3: TGTGCCAGCAGCTTGGGGCAGGGACTAGCAGGCTACGAGCAGTACTTC.

The chain carries TRBV25-1 and TRBJ2-1; D gene ambiguous. With 7 bases removed from V and 10 bases from J, the gap between germline ends came to 17 bases. The CDR3 is made up of 13 amino acids. CDR1 and CDR2 (germline): MGHDK, SYGVNS. The CDR3 nucleotides are TGTGCCAGCATTCCGAGCTTCAGTCACGAGCAGTTCTTC. Translated, it gives CASIPSFSHEQFF.

This clonotype was counted many times. This chain links TRBV7-2 with TRBJ2-5; TRBD1 matches 10 bases. Germline lookup yields CDR1 SGHTA and CDR2 FQGNSA. J was trimmed by 2 bases and V by 1 base; bases with no gene match: 7. This CDR3 is built from 17 residues. CDR3: CASSLGGQGTQQETQYF. The DNA of the CDR3 is TGTGCCAGCAGCTTAGGGGGACAGGGGACCCAACAAGAGACCCAGTACTTC.

This clonotype was counted many times. V is TRBV4-1 and J is TRBJ2-1; 13 bases agree with TRBD2. With 0 bases clipped from V and 8 bases from J, the junction kept 10 bases outside the gene matches. The CDR3 extends over 18 amino acids. Germline V gives CDR1 MGHRA, CDR2 YSYEKL. CDR3 nucleotides: TGCGCCAGCAGCCAAGATGGGGGACTAGCGGGGCGTGGCGATGAGCAGTTCTTC. It yields the protein CASSQDGGLAGRGDEQFF.

This clonotype showed up many times. The chain couples TRBV20-1 to TRBJ2-7; tentatively, D is TRBD2 (5 bases). The ends were cut back, 1 base at V and 3 bases at J, with 7 bases in the middle. Germline loops: CDR1 DFQATT, CDR2 SNEGSKA (reference sequence). This CDR3 is 12 amino acids long. CDR3: CSARGENYEQYF. Here the CDR3 DNA reads TGCAGTGCTAGAGGGGAGAACTACGAGCAGTACTTC.

This clonotype showed up many times. V is TRBV6-6 and J is TRBJ1-2; D is perhaps TRBD1 (6 bases). Germline V gene lookup returns CDR1 MNHNY and CDR2 SVGAGI (reference sequence). The CDR3 extends over 15 amino acids. Trimming removed 5 bases at V and 0 bases at J, with 13 bases between. This CDR3 reads CASSTQDSPNYGYTF. Written as DNA, the CDR3 is TGTGCCAGCAGTACCCAGGACAGTCCTAACTATGGCTACACCTTC.

This clonotype was counted between two and nine times. The rearrangement joins TRBV6-6 to TRBJ2-1; D not certain. CDR1 and CDR2 (germline): MNHNY, SVGAGI (reference sequence). V shed 5 bases and J shed 8 bases, with 7 bases lying between them. The CDR3 runs to 11 residues. The CDR3 coding sequence is TGTGCCAGCAGTCACGTCGATGAGCAGTTCTTC. This encodes CASSHVDEQFF.

As regards this clonotype: The junction departs from the called germline gene at one end, perhaps through a read error. For the CDR3, the DNA is TGTGCCTTCAGTGCGACTAGCGGGACAAGGAATGAGCAGTTCTTC. Its translation is CAFSATSGTRNEQFF. The chain recombines TRBV10-3 with TRBJ2-1, with 11 bases lining up with TRBD2. Germline V gene sequence: CDR1 ENHRY, CDR2 SYGVKD. The CDR3 sequence is 15 residues long.

This clonotype was counted many times. The chain uses TRBV5-1 and TRBJ2-7, with 8 positions matching TRBD2. Germline V CDR1 and CDR2: SGHRS, YFSETQ. This CDR3 has 15 amino acids. The ends lost 0 bases at V and 1 base at J; junction bases unmatched: 3. CDR3 coding DNA: TGCGCCAGCAGCTTGGGTAGCGGGGAATCCTACGAGCAGTACTTC. As protein: CASSLGSGESYEQYF.

Many counts were recorded for this clonotype. V is TRBV7-2 and J is TRBJ2-1; D could derive from TRBD1 or TRBD2 (5 bases each). CDR3 size: 14 residues. V was cut by 5 bases and J by 6 bases, with 14 bases left in between. Germline V gene data show CDR1 as SGHTA and CDR2 as FQGNSA. CDR3: CASSPDVGANEQFF. CDR3 sequence (DNA): TGTGCCAGCAGCCCGGACGTCGGGGCCAATGAGCAGTTCTTC.

This clonotype occurred many times. Germline is not matched at one junction end, which may reflect a read error. The V call is TRBV20-1, the J call TRBJ2-1; 7 positions match TRBD1. The CDR3 has 16 residues. The germline V gene has CDR1 DFQATT and CDR2 SNEGSKA (reference sequence). CDR3 DNA sequence: TGCAGTGCTCGAGACAGGGTCAGGAGCTCCTACAATGAGCAGTTCTTC. Translating it yields CSARDRVRSSYNEQFF.

This clonotype appeared many times. A much larger clonotype is one base distant, so this may be a read error. The V and J genes are TRBV9 and TRBJ1-2; the D gene is possibly TRBD1 (6 bases). The CDR3 has 15 amino acids. Germline-derived CDR1 and CDR2 are SGDLS and YYNGEE. CDR3 bases: TGTGCCAGCAGCGTTTGGACAGAGCCTAACTATGGCTCCACCTTC. Translating it yields CASSVWTEPNYGSTF.

V and J are TRBV29-1 and TRBJ2-5, with D possibly matching TRBD1 (5 bases). Germline CDR1 is SQVTM and CDR2 is ANQGSEA. V was clipped by 8 bases and J by 4 bases, with 20 bases between them. This CDR3 region has 14 residues. The CDR3: CSILGPGPIETQYF. CDR3 bases: TGCAGCATTTTGGGGCCAGGGCCTATAGAGACCCAGTACTTC.

In its sample, this clonotype was seen many times. The genes are TRBV20-1 and TRBJ2-3, with D maybe TRBD2 (6 bases). Trimming removed 5 bases at V and 2 bases at J, with 20 bases between. This CDR3 is 16 amino acids long. Per germline, CDR1 DFQATT and CDR2 SNEGSKA (reference sequence). CDR3 region: CSAATGTPIDTDTQYF. DNA for the CDR3: TGCAGTGCTGCCACCGGGACTCCCATCGACACAGATACGCAGTATTTT.